This paragraph covers one T cell receptor (beta chain) sequence. Naive CD8 isolation took CD45RO-negative cells positively selected for CCR7 and excluded terminally differentiated effector memory CD45RA+ cells. The data derive from a study of shared clonotypes between healthy human individuals. This CDR3 contains 13 residues. CDR1 LNHNV and CDR2 YYDKDF come from the germline V gene (reference sequence). V shed 10 bases, J shed 4 bases, and the junction held 6 bases outside the gene matches. Replicate PCRs run on sorted subsets employed approximately 200 ng DNA, 30,000 to 35,000 T cell genomes. Measured with immunoSEQ multiplex PCR; TCRdb has only the in-frame clones, and not every one. The top ten hold about a quarter of the sample, which has hundreds of thousands of clones, roughly nine tenths seen once.

The chain has TRBV15 and TRBJ2-7; 11 nucleotides align to TRBD1. The specimen sequenced was naive CD8+ T cells sorted from blood. The clonotype originates from a man aged 30 to 45 in good health. As DNA, the CDR3 is TGTGCCATTGCCGGGACAGGGGGATACGAGCAGTACTTC. It specifies CAIAGTGGYEQYF.